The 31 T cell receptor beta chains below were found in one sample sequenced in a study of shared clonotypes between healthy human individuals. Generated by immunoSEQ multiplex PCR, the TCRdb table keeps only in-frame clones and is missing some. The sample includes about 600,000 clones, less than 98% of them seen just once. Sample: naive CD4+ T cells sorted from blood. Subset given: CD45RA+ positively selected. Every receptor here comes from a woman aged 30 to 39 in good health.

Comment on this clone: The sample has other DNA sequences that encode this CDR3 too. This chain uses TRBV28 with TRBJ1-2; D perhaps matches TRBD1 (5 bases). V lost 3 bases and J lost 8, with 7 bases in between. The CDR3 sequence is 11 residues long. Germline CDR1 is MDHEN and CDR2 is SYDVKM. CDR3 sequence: CASSLRGGYTF. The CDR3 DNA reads TGTGCCAGCAGTTTGAGGGGCGGCTACACCTTC.

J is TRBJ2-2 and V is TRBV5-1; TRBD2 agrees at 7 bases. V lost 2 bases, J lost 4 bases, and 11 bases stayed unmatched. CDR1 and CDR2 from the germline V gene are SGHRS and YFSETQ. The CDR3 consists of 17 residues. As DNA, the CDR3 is TGCGCCAGCAGCTTCGGTGCTCGGCGGGAGATCACCGGGGAGCTGTTTTTT. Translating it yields CASSFGARREITGELFF.

The DNA of the CDR3 is TGTGCCAGCAGGCCGACGGTGATCTATGGCTACACCTTC. Protein sequence: CASRPTVIYGYTF. This chain joins TRBV6-1 and TRBJ1-2, with D unclear. The CDR3 loop spans 13 amino acids. Trimming pared 6 bases from V and 4 bases from J, leaving 12 bases between. Germline loops: CDR1 MNHNS, CDR2 SASEGT.

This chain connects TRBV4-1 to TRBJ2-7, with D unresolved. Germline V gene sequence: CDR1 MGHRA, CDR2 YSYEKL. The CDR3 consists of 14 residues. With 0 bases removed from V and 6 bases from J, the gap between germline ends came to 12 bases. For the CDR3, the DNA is TGCGCCAGCAGCCAAGATCGGCAGTGGAGCGAGCAGTACTTC. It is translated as CASSQDRQWSEQYF.

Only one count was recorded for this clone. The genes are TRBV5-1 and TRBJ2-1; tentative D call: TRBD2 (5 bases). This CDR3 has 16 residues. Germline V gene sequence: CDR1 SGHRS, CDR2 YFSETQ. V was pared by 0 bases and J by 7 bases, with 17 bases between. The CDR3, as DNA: TGCGCCAGCAGCTTGGCCATTCTCTTGGAGGCGAATGAGCAGTTCTTC. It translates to CASSLAILLEANEQFF.

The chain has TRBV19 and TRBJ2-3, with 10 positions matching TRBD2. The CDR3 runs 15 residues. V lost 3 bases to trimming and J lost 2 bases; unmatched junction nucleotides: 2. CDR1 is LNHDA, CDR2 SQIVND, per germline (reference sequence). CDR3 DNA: TGTGCCAGTAGTATTCTAGCGGGAGCCACAGATACGCAGTATTTT. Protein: CASSILAGATDTQYF.

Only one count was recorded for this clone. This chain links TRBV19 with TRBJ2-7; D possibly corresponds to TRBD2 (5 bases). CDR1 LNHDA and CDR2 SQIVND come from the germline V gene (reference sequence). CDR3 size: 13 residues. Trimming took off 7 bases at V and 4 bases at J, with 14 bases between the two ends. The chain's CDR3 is CASTPLAQYEQYF. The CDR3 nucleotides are TGTGCCAGTACCCCGCTAGCCCAATACGAGCAGTACTTC.

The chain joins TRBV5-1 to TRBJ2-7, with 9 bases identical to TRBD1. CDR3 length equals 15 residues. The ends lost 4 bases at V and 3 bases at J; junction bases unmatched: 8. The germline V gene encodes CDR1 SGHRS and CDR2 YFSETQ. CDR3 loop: CASSPRWGQGYEQYF. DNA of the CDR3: TGCGCCAGCAGCCCGCGATGGGGACAGGGCTACGAGCAGTACTTC.

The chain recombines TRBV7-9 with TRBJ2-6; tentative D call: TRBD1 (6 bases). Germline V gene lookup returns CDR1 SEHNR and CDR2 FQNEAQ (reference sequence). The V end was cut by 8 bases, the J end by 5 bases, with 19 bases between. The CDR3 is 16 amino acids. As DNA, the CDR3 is TGTGCCAGCGCCATCTGGAATCAGGGGCGGGCCAACGTCCTGACTTTC. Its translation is CASAIWNQGRANVLTF.

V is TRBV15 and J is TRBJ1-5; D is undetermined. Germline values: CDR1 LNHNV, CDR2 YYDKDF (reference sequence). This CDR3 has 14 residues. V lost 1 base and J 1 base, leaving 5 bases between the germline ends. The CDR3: CATSRVGSNQPQHF. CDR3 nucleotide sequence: TGTGCCACCAGCAGAGTTGGGAGCAATCAGCCCCAGCATTTT.

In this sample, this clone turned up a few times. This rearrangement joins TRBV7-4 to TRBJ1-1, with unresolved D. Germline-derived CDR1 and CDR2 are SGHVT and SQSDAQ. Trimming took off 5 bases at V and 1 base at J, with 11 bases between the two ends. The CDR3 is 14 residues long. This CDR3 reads CASSTEPPNTEAFF. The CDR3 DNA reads TGTGCCAGCAGCACAGAACCACCGAACACTGAAGCTTTCTTT.

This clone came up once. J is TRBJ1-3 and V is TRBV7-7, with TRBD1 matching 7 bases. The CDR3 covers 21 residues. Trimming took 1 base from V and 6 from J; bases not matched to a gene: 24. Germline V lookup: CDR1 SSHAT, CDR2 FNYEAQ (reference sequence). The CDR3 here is CASSLEGGGTSPSLDINTIYF. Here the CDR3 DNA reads TGTGCCAGCAGCTTAGAAGGGGGCGGGACATCCCCCTCGCTTGACATAAACACCATATATTTT.

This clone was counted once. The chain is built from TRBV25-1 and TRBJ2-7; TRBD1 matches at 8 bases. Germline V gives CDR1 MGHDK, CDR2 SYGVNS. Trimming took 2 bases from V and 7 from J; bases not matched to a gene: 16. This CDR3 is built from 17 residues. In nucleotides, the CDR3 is TGTGCCAGCAGTGAAGTCAGGGGGCTCTCGGCTGTGGGGGAGCAGTACTTC. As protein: CASSEVRGLSAVGEQYF.

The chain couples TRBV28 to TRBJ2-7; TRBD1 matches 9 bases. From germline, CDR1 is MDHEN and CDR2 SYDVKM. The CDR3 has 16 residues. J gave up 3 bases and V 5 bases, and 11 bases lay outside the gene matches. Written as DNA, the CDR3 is TGTGCCAGCAGTCTATCCGGACAGGGGTCTCGCTACGAGCAGTACTTC. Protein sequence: CASSLSGQGSRYEQYF.

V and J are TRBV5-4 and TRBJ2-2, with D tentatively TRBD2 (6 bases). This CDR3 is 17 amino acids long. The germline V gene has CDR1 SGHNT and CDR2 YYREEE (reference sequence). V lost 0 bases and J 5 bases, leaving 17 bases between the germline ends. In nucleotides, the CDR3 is TGTGCCAGCAGCTTGGCGGGAGCTACCTTTGAAACCGGGGAGCTGTTTTTT. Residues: CASSLAGATFETGELFF.

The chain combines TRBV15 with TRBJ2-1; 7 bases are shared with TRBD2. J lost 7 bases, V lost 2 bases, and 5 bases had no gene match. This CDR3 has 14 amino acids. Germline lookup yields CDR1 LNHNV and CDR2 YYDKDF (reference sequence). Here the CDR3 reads CATSRTLGGNEQFF. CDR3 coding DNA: TGTGCCACCAGCAGAACTCTCGGGGGGAATGAGCAGTTCTTC. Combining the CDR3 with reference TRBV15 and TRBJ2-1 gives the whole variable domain DAMVIQNPRYQVTQFGKPVTLSCSQTLNHNVMYWYQQKSSQAPKLLFHYYDKDFNNEADTPDNFQSRRPNTSFCFLDIRSPGLGDTAMYLCATSRTLGGNEQFFGPGTRLTVL.

CDR3 protein: CASSTSGQVGDTQYF. The CDR3, as DNA: TGTGCCAGTAGTACGAGCGGGCAGGTTGGAGATACGCAGTATTTT. The genes are TRBV19 and TRBJ2-3, with D maybe TRBD2 (6 bases). With 4 bases removed from V and 5 bases from J, the gap between germline ends came to 16 bases. This CDR3 has 15 amino acids. Per germline, CDR1 LNHDA and CDR2 SQIVND (reference sequence).

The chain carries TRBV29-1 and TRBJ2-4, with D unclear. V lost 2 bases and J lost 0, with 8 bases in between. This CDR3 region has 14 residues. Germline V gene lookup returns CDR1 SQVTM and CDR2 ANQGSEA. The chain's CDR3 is CSVEHKLAKNIQYF. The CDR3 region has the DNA TGCAGCGTTGAACACAAGCTAGCCAAAAACATTCAGTACTTC.

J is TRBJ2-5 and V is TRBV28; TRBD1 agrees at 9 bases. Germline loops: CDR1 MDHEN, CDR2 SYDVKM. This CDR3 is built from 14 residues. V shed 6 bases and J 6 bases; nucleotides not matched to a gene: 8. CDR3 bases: TGTGCCAGCAGCAAGCCGGGACAGGGCAAGACCCAGTACTTC. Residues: CASSKPGQGKTQYF.

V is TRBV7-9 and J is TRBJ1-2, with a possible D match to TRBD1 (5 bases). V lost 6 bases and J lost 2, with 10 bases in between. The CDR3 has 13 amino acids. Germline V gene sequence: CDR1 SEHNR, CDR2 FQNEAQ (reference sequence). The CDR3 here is CASRAGSNYGYTF. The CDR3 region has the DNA TGTGCCAGCAGAGCAGGGTCGAACTATGGCTACACCTTC.

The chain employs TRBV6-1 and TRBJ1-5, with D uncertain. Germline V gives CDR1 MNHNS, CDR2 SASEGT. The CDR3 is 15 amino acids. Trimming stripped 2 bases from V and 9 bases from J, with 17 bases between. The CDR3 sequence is CASSELGGDLGPQHF. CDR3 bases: TGTGCCAGCAGTGAATTGGGAGGTGACCTTGGGCCCCAGCATTTT.

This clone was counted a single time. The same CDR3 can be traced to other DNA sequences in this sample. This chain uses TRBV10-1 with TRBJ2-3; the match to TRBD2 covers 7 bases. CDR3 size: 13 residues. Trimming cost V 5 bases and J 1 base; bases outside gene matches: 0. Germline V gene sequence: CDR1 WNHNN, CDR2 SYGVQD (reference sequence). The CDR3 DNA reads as TGCGCCAGCAGTAGCGGGGGCACAGATACGCAGTATTTT. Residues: CASSSGGTDTQYF.

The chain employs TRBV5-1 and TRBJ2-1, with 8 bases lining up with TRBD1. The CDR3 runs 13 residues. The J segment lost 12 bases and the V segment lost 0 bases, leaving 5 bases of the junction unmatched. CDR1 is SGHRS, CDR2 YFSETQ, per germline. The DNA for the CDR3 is TGCGCCAGCAGCTTGGAACAGGGGGGTTCGCAGTTCTTC. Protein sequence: CASSLEQGGSQFF.

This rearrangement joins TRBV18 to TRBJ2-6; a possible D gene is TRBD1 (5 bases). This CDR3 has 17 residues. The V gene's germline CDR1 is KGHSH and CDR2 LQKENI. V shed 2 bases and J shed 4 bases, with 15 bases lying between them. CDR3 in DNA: TGTGCCAGCTCACCAATTCCAGGGATTGAAGGGGCCAACGTCCTGACTTTC. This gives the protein CASSPIPGIEGANVLTF.

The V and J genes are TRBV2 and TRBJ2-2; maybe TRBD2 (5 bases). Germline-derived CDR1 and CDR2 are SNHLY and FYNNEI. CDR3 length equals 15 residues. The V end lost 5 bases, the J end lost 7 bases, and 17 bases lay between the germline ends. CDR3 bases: TGTGCCAGCAGTAGGATTCGGCTAGCCAACGGGGAGCTGTTTTTT. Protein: CASSRIRLANGELFF.

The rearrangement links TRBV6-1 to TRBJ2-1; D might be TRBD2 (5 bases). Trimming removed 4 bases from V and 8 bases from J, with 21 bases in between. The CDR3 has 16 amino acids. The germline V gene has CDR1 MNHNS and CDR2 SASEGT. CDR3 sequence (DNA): TGTGCCAGCAGTGCCCGAGGTGGGTTAGGAGGTGATGAGCAGTTCTTC. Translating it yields CASSARGGLGGDEQFF.

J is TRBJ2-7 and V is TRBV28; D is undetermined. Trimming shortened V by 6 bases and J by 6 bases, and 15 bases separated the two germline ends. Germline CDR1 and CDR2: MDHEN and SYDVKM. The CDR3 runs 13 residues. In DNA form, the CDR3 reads TGTGCCAGCAGCCCGCTCACGCCGGGCGAGCAGTACTTC. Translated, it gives CASSPLTPGEQYF.

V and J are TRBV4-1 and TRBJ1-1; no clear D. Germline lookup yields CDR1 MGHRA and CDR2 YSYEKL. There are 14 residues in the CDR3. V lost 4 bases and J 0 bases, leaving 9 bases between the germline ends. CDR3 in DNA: TGCGCCAGCAGCCTGAGGTTAGTGAACACTGAAGCTTTCTTT. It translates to CASSLRLVNTEAFF.

CDR3: CASSQPRDRGRNYGYTF. CDR3 nucleotides: TGCGCCAGCAGCCAACCCCGGGACAGGGGGCGGAACTATGGCTACACCTTC. The chain is built from TRBV4-1 and TRBJ1-2; 12 nucleotides align to TRBD1. The CDR3 totals 17 residues. The trim removed 2 bases at V and 2 bases at J, leaving 6 bases unmatched. Per the germline V gene, CDR1 is MGHRA and CDR2 is YSYEKL.

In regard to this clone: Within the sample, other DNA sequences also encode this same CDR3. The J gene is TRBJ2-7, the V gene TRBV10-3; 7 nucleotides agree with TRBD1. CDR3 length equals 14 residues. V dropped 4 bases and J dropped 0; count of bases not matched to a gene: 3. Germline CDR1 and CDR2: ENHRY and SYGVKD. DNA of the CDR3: TGTGCCATCAGTGCGGGACAGACCTCCTACGAGCAGTACTTC. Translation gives CAISAGQTSYEQYF.

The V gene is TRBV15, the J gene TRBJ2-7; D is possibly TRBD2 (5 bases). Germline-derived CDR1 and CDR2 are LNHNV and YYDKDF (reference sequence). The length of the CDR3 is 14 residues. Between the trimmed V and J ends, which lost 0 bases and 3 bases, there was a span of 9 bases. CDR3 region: CATSRDASSYEQYF. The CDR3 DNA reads TGTGCCACCAGCAGAGATGCTAGCAGCTACGAGCAGTACTTC.